Listed here are 20 T cell receptor beta chains from one sample, sequenced in a study of pediatric ulcerative colitis. TCRdb's table, derived via immunoSEQ multiplex PCR, lists solely in-frame clones and lacks some. The table has around 68,000 clones, over 65% seen once. The sequenced sample was blood. Receptors were obtained from a boy younger than 18 with moderate ulcerative colitis.

The chain recombines TRBV29-1 with TRBJ1-1; no reliable D call. This CDR3 spans 14 amino acids. CDR1 is SQVTM, CDR2 ANQGSEA, per germline. The V end was cut by 7 bases, the J end by 2 bases, with 17 bases between. In DNA, the CDR3 is TGCAGCGCATTCCCCGACACAACAAACACTGAAGCTTTCTTT. Protein product: CSAFPDTTNTEAFF.

This clone appeared a single time. This chain connects TRBV6-5 to TRBJ1-5; D perhaps matches TRBD1 (6 bases). The germline gives CDR1 MNHEY, CDR2 SVGAGI. The CDR3 has 14 amino acids. Trimming left V 2 bases short and J 6 bases short, with 11 bases between. The chain's CDR3 is CASSYRGLGQPQHF. The CDR3, as DNA: TGTGCCAGCAGTTACCGGGGGCTGGGTCAGCCCCAGCATTTT.

The chain links TRBV25-1 to TRBJ1-1; 8 nucleotides agree with TRBD1. The germline CDR1 and CDR2 sequences are MGHDK and SYGVNS. This CDR3 is 16 amino acids long. With 4 bases clipped from V and 4 bases from J, the junction kept 11 bases outside the gene matches. DNA of the CDR3: TGTGCCAGCAGTGCCCCGGGGCAGGGGGCTGGCACTGAAGCTTTCTTT. Protein: CASSAPGQGAGTEAFF. The complete variable domain, with remaining parts taken from reference TRBV25-1 and TRBJ1-1, reads EADIYQTPRYLVIGTGKKITLECSQTMGHDKMYWYQQDPGMELHLIHYSYGVNSTEKGDLSSESTVSRIRTEHFPLTLESARPSHTSQYLCASSAPGQGAGTEAFFGQGTRLTVV.

The rearrangement links TRBV5-4 to TRBJ2-3, with unresolved D. The CDR3 totals 15 residues. Germline CDR1 reads SGHNT; CDR2 reads YYREEE (reference sequence). Trimming left V 0 bases short and J 0 bases short, with 8 bases between. In nucleotides, the CDR3 is TGTGCCAGCAGCTTGGAGTTTCTTAGCACAGATACGCAGTATTTT. Residues: CASSLEFLSTDTQYF.

This clone was observed a few times. The gene calls are TRBV25-1 and TRBJ1-1; no reliable D call. Germline V gives CDR1 MGHDK, CDR2 SYGVNS. The CDR3 is made up of 12 amino acids. Deletions cut 10 bases from V and 5 bases from J, with 14 bases between. Here the CDR3 DNA reads TGTGCCACGCGACTAGGTAGTACTGAAGCTTTCTTT. As protein: CATRLGSTEAFF.

The gene calls are TRBV15 and TRBJ1-3, with unresolved D. V lost 1 base, J lost 8 bases, and 6 bases lay in between. Per the germline V gene, CDR1 is LNHNV and CDR2 is YYDKDF (reference sequence). The CDR3 runs to 12 residues. The CDR3: CATSRARDTIYF. The CDR3 region has the DNA TGTGCCACCAGCAGAGCCCGCGACACCATATATTTT.

V usage is TRBV5-4 and J usage is TRBJ2-3; 9 bases map to TRBD2. Trimming took 1 base from V and 0 from J; bases not matched to a gene: 3. The length of the CDR3 is 16 residues. Germline V gene data show CDR1 as SGHNT and CDR2 as YYREEE (reference sequence). CDR3 sequence reads: CASSLLAGGSTDTQYF. The DNA for the CDR3 is TGTGCCAGCAGCTTGTTGGCGGGAGGGAGCACAGATACGCAGTATTTT.

J is TRBJ1-5 and V is TRBV10-3; a possible D gene is TRBD1 (5 bases). The CDR3 spans 16 residues. Germline V gene sequence: CDR1 ENHRY, CDR2 SYGVKD. V was shortened by 4 bases and J by 2 bases, with 15 bases between the two germline ends. Here the CDR3 DNA reads TGTGCCATCAGTGCCGAAAGGGGCCGGGGCAATCAGCCCCAGCATTTT. Its protein product is CAISAERGRGNQPQHF.

The J gene is TRBJ1-1, the V gene TRBV2; 8 bases fit TRBD1. This CDR3 contains 14 residues. The J segment lost 4 bases and the V segment lost 6 bases, leaving 7 bases of the junction unmatched. In germline, CDR1 is SNHLY, CDR2 FYNNEI. CDR3 residues: CASRIRGLGTEAFF. For the CDR3, the DNA is TGTGCCAGCAGGATCAGGGGGCTGGGCACTGAAGCTTTCTTT.

The V and J genes are TRBV27 and TRBJ2-3; 9 bases are shared with TRBD1. The CDR3 has 15 amino acids. Trimming at V came to 5 bases and at J to 4 bases, leaving 7 bases not matched to a gene. From germline, CDR1 is MNHEY and CDR2 SMNVEV (reference sequence). CDR3 nucleotides: TGTGCCAGCAGTCCCAGACAGGGGGTGTCAGATACGCAGTATTTT. This codes for CASSPRQGVSDTQYF.

The chain is built from TRBV7-9 and TRBJ1-2; no definite D call. Germline loops: CDR1 SEHNR, CDR2 FQNEAQ (reference sequence). There are 15 residues in the CDR3. Trimming cost V 8 bases and J 4 bases, with 20 bases left between them. The CDR3 region is CASVLSDGDRYGYTF. The DNA of the CDR3 is TGTGCCAGCGTACTTTCGGACGGCGACCGCTATGGCTACACCTTC.

This chain links TRBV19 with TRBJ1-1; 9 bases are a match to TRBD1. CDR3 length: 14 residues. Germline trimming cut 5 bases from V and 4 bases from J; bases unmatched to any gene: 5. Germline values: CDR1 LNHDA, CDR2 SQIVND (reference sequence). The CDR3 DNA follows: TGTGCCAGTAGTCCGGGACAGGGAAGCACTGAAGCTTTCTTT. Protein: CASSPGQGSTEAFF. Full variable domain (outside the CDR3, taken from reference TRBV19 and TRBJ1-1): DGGITQSPKYLFRKEGQNVTLSCEQNLNHDAMYWYRQDPGQGLRLIYYSQIVNDFQKGDIAEGYSVSREKKESFPLTVTSAQKNPTAFYLCASSPGQGSTEAFFGQGTRLTVV.

The chain employs TRBV5-4 and TRBJ2-1, with 11 bases that match TRBD2. The CDR3 has 15 residues. Per germline, CDR1 SGHNT and CDR2 YYREEE (reference sequence). Trimming removed 5 bases from V and 3 bases from J; junction bases left unmatched: 4. Here the CDR3 reads CASRISGGDYNEQFF. CDR3 nucleotides: TGTGCCAGCAGAATTAGCGGGGGGGACTACAATGAGCAGTTCTTC.

This chain uses TRBV6-1 with TRBJ2-2; 8 bases fit TRBD2. This CDR3 contains 15 residues. Germline V gives CDR1 MNHNS, CDR2 SASEGT. Trimming removed 10 bases from V and 6 bases from J; junction bases left unmatched: 13. This CDR3 is CATGGLVGVAGELFF. The DNA of the CDR3 is TGTGCCACGGGGGGACTAGTGGGAGTGGCCGGGGAGCTGTTTTTT.

This chain uses TRBV21-1 with TRBJ1-2; the DNA was not compared with TRBD1, the D call given in the table. TRBV21-1 corresponds to a pseudogene. The CDR3 spans 15 residues. The CDR3 sequence is CASSIKTNTNYGYTF. The CDR3, as DNA: TGTGCCAGCAGCATCAAGACAAACACTAACTATGGCTACACCTTC.

The V gene is TRBV5-1, the J gene TRBJ1-2, with D tentatively TRBD1 (6 bases). Germline loops: CDR1 SGHRS, CDR2 YFSETQ. The V and J ends lost 0 bases and 8 bases respectively, with 14 bases between them. The CDR3 spans 14 residues. The CDR3 nucleotides are TGCGCCAGCAGCTTGGGACAACAAGGGGGAGGCTACACCTTC. This encodes CASSLGQQGGGYTF.

The chain recombines TRBV9 with TRBJ1-3; D ambiguous. The germline gives CDR1 SGDLS, CDR2 YYNGEE. The CDR3 length is 16 residues. Between the trimmed V and J ends, which lost 1 base and 6 bases, there was a span of 17 bases. The CDR3 DNA sequence: TGTGCCAGCAGCGTATATGGCACAGCTGGGGAAAACACCATATATTTT. As protein: CASSVYGTAGENTIYF.

V usage is TRBV5-5 and J usage is TRBJ1-2; D is unresolved. V lost 0 bases and J lost 4, with 13 bases in between. There are 15 residues in the CDR3. The germline V gene has CDR1 SGHKS and CDR2 YYEKEE (reference sequence). CDR3 in DNA: TGTGCCAGCAGCTTGGACAACTGGCCTATCTATGGCTACACCTTC. Translation gives CASSLDNWPIYGYTF.

The chain combines TRBV18 with TRBJ2-1; D is tentatively TRBD1 or TRBD2 (5 bases each). The germline V gene has CDR1 KGHSH and CDR2 LQKENI. The CDR3 spans 15 residues. Deletions cut 3 bases from V and 5 bases from J, with 14 bases between. Here the CDR3 reads CASSPQKGRNNEQFF. Written as DNA, the CDR3 is TGTGCCAGCTCACCCCAAAAGGGACGAAACAATGAGCAGTTCTTC.

This clone came up a few times. The gene calls are TRBV2 and TRBJ1-1; D may be TRBD1 (6 bases). V lost 3 bases and J lost 1, with 12 bases in between. The CDR3 is 15 amino acids. The V gene's germline CDR1 is SNHLY and CDR2 FYNNEI. Written as DNA, the CDR3 is TGTGCCAGCAGTGAGGGAACAGGGACGAACACTGAAGCTTTCTTT. Translated: CASSEGTGTNTEAFF.